The rows below give T cell receptor beta chains drawn from one sample of a study of lymphopenia after photon versus proton radiotherapy. The assay was immunoSEQ multiplex PCR, and TCRdb's table has in-frame clones only and misses some. The sample has about 62,000 clones; roughly nine tenths are singletons. Sequences were derived from peripheral blood, sampled from a patient treated with proton-based radiotherapy. The receptors come from an elderly man with esophageal cancer. Both conserved end residues are part of each CDR3. D genes are given only for firm matches. Clone size is shown for a subset of rows, as once, few, many or a class of expanded clone.

clone_size: -
d_call: TRBD2
v_call: TRBV19
j_call: TRBJ2-7
cdr3_nt: TGTGCCAGTAGTATAACGACTAGCGGATACGAGCAGTACTTC
cdr3_aa: CASSITTSGYEQYF

clone_size: -
d_call: -
v_call: TRBV2
j_call: TRBJ1-5
cdr3_nt: TGTGCCAGCCAGGGGAGGGGCAATCAGCCCCAGCATTTT
cdr3_aa: CASQGRGNQPQHF

clone_size: -
d_call: -
v_call: TRBV7-2
j_call: TRBJ1-3
cdr3_nt: TGTGCCAGCAGCATAACGTCGAGCTCTGGAAACACCATATATTTT
cdr3_aa: CASSITSSSGNTIYF

clone_size: -
d_call: TRBD1
v_call: TRBV7-9
j_call: TRBJ1-4
cdr3_nt: TGTGCCAGCAGCCAAATACAGGGGGGCGGTGAAAAACTGTTTTTT
cdr3_aa: CASSQIQGGGEKLFF

clone_size: -
d_call: -
v_call: TRBV5-1
j_call: TRBJ2-2
cdr3_nt: TGCGCCAGCAGCTGGGACAGAGGGGGGACCGGGGAGCTGTTTTTT
cdr3_aa: CASSWDRGGTGELFF

clone_size: -
d_call: -
v_call: TRBV11-2
j_call: TRBJ2-7
cdr3_nt: TGTGCCAGCAGCTTCCCCGTTGGGACACGAGACTCCTACGAGCAGTACTTC
cdr3_aa: CASSFPVGTRDSYEQYF

clone_size: -
d_call: -
v_call: TRBV5-8
j_call: TRBJ1-1
cdr3_nt: TGTGCCAGCAGCTTGGGGCATCAGCAAGGGTTTGAAGCTTTCTTT
cdr3_aa: CASSLGHQQGFEAFF

clone_size: -
d_call: TRBD1
v_call: TRBV9
j_call: TRBJ1-6
cdr3_nt: TGTGCCAGCAGCGTAGGACAGGGGGCGGATTCACCCCTCCACTTT
cdr3_aa: CASSVGQGADSPLHF

clone_size: -
d_call: -
v_call: TRBV5-6
j_call: TRBJ1-2
cdr3_nt: TGTGCCAGCAGCTTGAATCTTAACTATGGCTACACCTTC
cdr3_aa: CASSLNLNYGYTF

clone_size: -
d_call: TRBD1
v_call: TRBV5-5
j_call: TRBJ1-5
cdr3_nt: TGTGCCAGCAGCTTGGAACAGGGGTTCTGGGGGCCCCAGCATTTT
cdr3_aa: CASSLEQGFWGPQHF

clone_size: -
d_call: TRBD2
v_call: TRBV5-6
j_call: TRBJ2-3
cdr3_nt: TGTGCCAGCAGCTTACTAGCGGGCACAGATACGCAGTATTTT
cdr3_aa: CASSLLAGTDTQYF

clone_size: once
d_call: -
v_call: TRBV4-1
j_call: TRBJ1-3
cdr3_nt: TGCGCCAGCAGCCAAGAATTGACAGGCCGATCTGGAAACACCATATATTTT
cdr3_aa: CASSQELTGRSGNTIYF

clone_size: -
d_call: TRBD2
v_call: TRBV7-3
j_call: TRBJ2-7
cdr3_nt: TGTGCCAGCAGCTTAGAGGGGACTAGCGGGGGCTCCTACGAGCAGTACTTC
cdr3_aa: CASSLEGTSGGSYEQYF

clone_size: -
d_call: -
v_call: TRBV29-1
j_call: TRBJ1-6
cdr3_nt: TGCAGCGTTGGGGGTTTTTACAATTCACCCCTCCACTTT
cdr3_aa: CSVGGFYNSPLHF

clone_size: -
d_call: -
v_call: TRBV19
j_call: TRBJ1-1
cdr3_nt: TGTGCCAGTAGTACAGGAGTGAACACTGAAGCTTTCTTT
cdr3_aa: CASSTGVNTEAFF

clone_size: -
d_call: -
v_call: TRBV5-4
j_call: TRBJ2-6
cdr3_nt: TGTGCCAGCACCCGGGACAACTCTGGGGCCAACGTCCTGACTTTC
cdr3_aa: CASTRDNSGANVLTF

clone_size: -
d_call: TRBD1
v_call: TRBV19
j_call: TRBJ1-5
cdr3_nt: TGTGCCAGTAGTCGGGACAGGGCCCTGCAGCCCCAGCATTTT
cdr3_aa: CASSRDRALQPQHF

clone_size: -
d_call: TRBD1
v_call: TRBV5-6
j_call: TRBJ2-5
cdr3_nt: TGTGCCAGCAGCACGGACAGGTACCAAGAGACCCAGTACTTC
cdr3_aa: CASSTDRYQETQYF

clone_size: -
d_call: -
v_call: TRBV18
j_call: TRBJ2-1
cdr3_nt: TGTGCCAGCTCACCGCGAGGGCATGAGCAGTTCTTC
cdr3_aa: CASSPRGHEQFF

clone_size: -
d_call: -
v_call: TRBV6-6
j_call: TRBJ2-6
cdr3_nt: TGTGCCAGCAGTTACCCTAGAGGCTCTGGGGCCAACGTCCTGACTTTC
cdr3_aa: CASSYPRGSGANVLTF

clone_size: -
d_call: -
v_call: TRBV29-1
j_call: TRBJ1-2
cdr3_nt: TGCAGCGTTGAAAGCTCAGGGAACTATGGCTACACCTTC
cdr3_aa: CSVESSGNYGYTF

clone_size: -
d_call: -
v_call: TRBV14
j_call: TRBJ1-6
cdr3_nt: TGTGCCAGCAGCCAAGGTGCCACAGGGTTTTATTCACCCCTCCACTTT
cdr3_aa: CASSQGATGFYSPLHF

clone_size: few
d_call: TRBD1
v_call: TRBV5-6
j_call: TRBJ2-3
cdr3_nt: TGTGCCAGCAGCTTACCGGGACAGGGGACAGATACGCAGTATTTT
cdr3_aa: CASSLPGQGTDTQYF

clone_size: many
d_call: TRBD1
v_call: TRBV18
j_call: TRBJ1-5
cdr3_nt: TGTGCCAGCTCAGACGGACAGGAGAATCAGCCCCAGCATTTT
cdr3_aa: CASSDGQENQPQHF

clone_size: once
d_call: -
v_call: TRBV29-1
j_call: TRBJ2-1
cdr3_nt: TGCAGCGTTGAAAGGCGGACTAGGGGGCGAGATGAGCAGTTCTTC
cdr3_aa: CSVERRTRGRDEQFF

clone_size: -
d_call: -
v_call: TRBV18
j_call: TRBJ1-6
cdr3_nt: TGTGCCAGCTCACCCTCCCCCGGGGCGAATAATTCACCCCTCCACTTT
cdr3_aa: CASSPSPGANNSPLHF

clone_size: -
d_call: TRBD2
v_call: TRBV5-8
j_call: TRBJ2-5
cdr3_nt: TGTGCCAGCAGCTTGGGAGGAGCGGGAAGGGAGACCCAGTACTTC
cdr3_aa: CASSLGGAGRETQYF

clone_size: -
d_call: -
v_call: TRBV27
j_call: TRBJ1-2
cdr3_nt: TGTGCCAGCAGTTTATCTGGGGGTGGTGGCTACACCTTC
cdr3_aa: CASSLSGGGGYTF

clone_size: -
d_call: -
v_call: TRBV10-3
j_call: TRBJ2-5
cdr3_nt: TGTGCCATCAGTGAGTCCCTAGCACCGGAGACCCAGTACTTC
cdr3_aa: CAISESLAPETQYF

clone_size: -
d_call: -
v_call: TRBV6-4
j_call: TRBJ2-6
cdr3_nt: TGTGCCAGCAGTGACTCGTTGGGCCGCGGGGCCAACGTCCTGACTTTC
cdr3_aa: CASSDSLGRGANVLTF

clone_size: -
d_call: -
v_call: TRBV6-1
j_call: TRBJ2-7
cdr3_nt: TGTGCCAGCAGTGAAGTGGAGGTACCCTACGAGCAGTACTTC
cdr3_aa: CASSEVEVPYEQYF

clone_size: -
d_call: -
v_call: TRBV6-5
j_call: TRBJ1-2
cdr3_nt: TGTGCCAGCAGTGCCTACAGCTATGGCTACACCTTC
cdr3_aa: CASSAYSYGYTF

clone_size: -
d_call: TRBD1
v_call: TRBV5-4
j_call: TRBJ1-2
cdr3_nt: TGTGCCAGCAGCGCCGGGAACAGGGGTCGCTATGGCTACACCTTC
cdr3_aa: CASSAGNRGRYGYTF